This T cell receptor beta chain was sequenced in a study of PD-L1 blockade in urothelial cancer. Study information: About 90% of the roughly 30 patients were men with bladder-origin urothelial cancer. Before enrollment, 0 to 3 chemotherapy regimens had been given to patients. The study's findings and limits: Those with durable benefit had larger increases in tumor-associated blood clones at 3 weeks.

Generated by immunoSEQ multiplex PCR, the TCRdb table keeps only in-frame clones and is missing some. Here the sample spans over 30,000 clones, approximately 87% being singletons. Time point meaning: pretreatment peripheral blood. As concerns this clone: Its antigen is not known.

The sequence came from a man aged 60-69 years with urothelial cancer. Material: PBMCs, obtained around atezolizumab (anti-PD-L1) treatment.

The CDR3 region is CASSAGQMMNTEAFF. The CDR3 region has the DNA TGTGCCAGCAGCGCTGGACAGATGATGAACACTGAAGCTTTCTTT. V is TRBV9 and J is TRBJ1-1; D perhaps matches TRBD1 (6 bases). The CDR3 sequence is 15 residues long. The germline V gene encodes CDR1 SGDLS and CDR2 YYNGEE. The V end was cut by 3 bases, the J end by 0 bases, with 12 bases between.